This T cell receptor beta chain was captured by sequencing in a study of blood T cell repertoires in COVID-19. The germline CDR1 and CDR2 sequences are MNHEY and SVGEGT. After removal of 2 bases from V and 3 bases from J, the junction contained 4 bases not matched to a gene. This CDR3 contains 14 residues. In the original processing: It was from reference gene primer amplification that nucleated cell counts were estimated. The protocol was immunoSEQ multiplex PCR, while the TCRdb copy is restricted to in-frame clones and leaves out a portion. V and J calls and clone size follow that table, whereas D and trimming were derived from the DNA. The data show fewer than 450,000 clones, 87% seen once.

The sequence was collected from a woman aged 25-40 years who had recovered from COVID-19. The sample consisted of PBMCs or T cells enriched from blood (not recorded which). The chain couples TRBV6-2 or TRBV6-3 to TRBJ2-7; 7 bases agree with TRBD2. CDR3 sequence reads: CASSYPGLNYEQYF. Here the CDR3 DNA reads TGTGCCAGCAGTTACCCGGGACTAAACTACGAGCAGTACTTC.